This TCR beta chain was sequenced for a study of T cells in Graves' hyperthyroidism and ophthalmopathy. This clonotype was recorded at least ten times. The antigen remains undetermined. What was amplified from RNA transcripts were TCR beta CDR3 regions. The TCR CDR3 first-round RT-PCR relied on the HTBI primer set. TCRdb re-analysed the multiplex PCR reads in MiXCR, keeping a single row per CDR3 protein. Of 540,000 or so distinct CDR3 sequences in the sample, 15% to 19% were seen once. General observations from the study: Peripheral blood also featured most of the thyroid clonotypes expanded above 0.001. A median around 6 months before onset, the model predicted ophthalmopathy.

Uncontrolled infection, other autoimmune disease, pregnancy or lactation led to exclusion. Each diagnosis was grounded in clinical symptoms, serum thyroxine and TRAb, thyroid ultrasound, and orbital computed tomography. This sequence was found in a woman in her thirties with Graves' hyperthyroidism. Sequencing was performed on blood.

CDR3 DNA sequence: TGTGCCAGCAGACTCACTAGCGGGAGCTACGAGCAGTACTTC. Protein sequence: CASRLTSGSYEQYF. The V call is TRBV7-2, the J call TRBJ2-7, with TRBD2 matching over 11 bases. CDR1 and CDR2 from the germline V gene are SGHTA and FQGNSA. The CDR3 has 14 residues. The V gene end was trimmed by 6 bases and the J gene end by 3 bases; junction bases not matched to a gene: 4.